The rows below give T cell receptor beta chains drawn from one sample of a study of post-analysis software for immune sequencing data. TCRdb reprocessed the PCR reads with MiXCR, giving one entry per CDR3 protein. This sample carries 650,000 to 900,000 distinct CDR3 sequences, 35% to 55% of them seen once, and the ten largest clones take 4.9%. Specimen: blood. The receptors shown here come from a girl between 5 and 17 years old with multiple sclerosis. The CDR3 runs from the conserved cysteine through the conserved F or W. A D gene is named only where the DNA matches it firmly. Some rows mark clone size as missing; the rest say once, few, many or name a class of expanded clone.

j_call: TRBJ1-1; clone_size: once; d_call: .; v_call: TRBV24-1; cdr3_nt: TGTGCCACCAGTGATCCCGGGACTGAAGCTTTCTTT; cdr3_aa: CATSDPGTEAFF
j_call: TRBJ2-7; clone_size: few; d_call: .; v_call: TRBV7-2; cdr3_nt: TGTGCCAGCAGCGCCGAGGCCAGCTCCTACGAGCAGTACTTC; cdr3_aa: CASSAEASSYEQYF
j_call: TRBJ2-3; clone_size: few; d_call: TRBD2; v_call: TRBV9; cdr3_nt: TGTGCCAGCAGCGTAGCGGGTAGCGGGATCACAGATACGCAGTATTTT; cdr3_aa: CASSVAGSGITDTQYF
j_call: TRBJ2-7; clone_size: few; d_call: TRBD2; v_call: TRBV5-1; cdr3_nt: TGCGCCAGCACCTCCGGGACTAACTCCTACGAGCAGTACTTC; cdr3_aa: CASTSGTNSYEQYF
j_call: TRBJ1-2; clone_size: few; d_call: .; v_call: TRBV4-3; cdr3_nt: TGCGCCAGCAGCCAACACCTATCAAACTATGGCTACACCTTC; cdr3_aa: CASSQHLSNYGYTF
j_call: TRBJ2-3; clone_size: .; d_call: TRBD2; v_call: TRBV2; cdr3_nt: TGTGCCAGCAGTGAAGGGCTAGCGGGAGCAGATACGCAGTATTTT; cdr3_aa: CASSEGLAGADTQYF
j_call: TRBJ2-3; clone_size: .; d_call: .; v_call: TRBV28; cdr3_nt: TGTGCCAGCGTCCGGGCGGGATGGTCAGATACGCAGTATTTT; cdr3_aa: CASVRAGWSDTQYF
j_call: TRBJ2-3; clone_size: .; d_call: .; v_call: TRBV27; cdr3_nt: TGTGCCAGCAGTGTTAAGTCAACTAGTGGTACGCAGTATTTT; cdr3_aa: CASSVKSTSGTQYF
j_call: TRBJ1-4; clone_size: .; d_call: .; v_call: TRBV7-9; cdr3_nt: TGTGCCAGCAGCCCTCCGGGACGGTCTAATGAAAAACTGTTTTTT; cdr3_aa: CASSPPGRSNEKLFF
j_call: TRBJ2-3; clone_size: once; d_call: TRBD2; v_call: TRBV5-1; cdr3_nt: TGCGCCAGCAGCCCGACTAGCGGGAGTCCGAATACGCAGTATTTT; cdr3_aa: CASSPTSGSPNTQYF
j_call: TRBJ2-1; clone_size: .; d_call: .; v_call: TRBV7-8; cdr3_nt: TGTGCCAGCAGCTTAATGAGCGGGTCCTACAATGAGCAGTTCTTC; cdr3_aa: CASSLMSGSYNEQFF
j_call: TRBJ2-7; clone_size: few; d_call: TRBD1; v_call: TRBV5-1; cdr3_nt: TGCGCCAGCAGGCCACAGGGGGCGGCCTACGAGCAGTACTTC; cdr3_aa: CASRPQGAAYEQYF
j_call: TRBJ1-5; clone_size: .; d_call: .; v_call: TRBV18; cdr3_nt: TGTGCCAGCTCTCCGGACAGCGGGGGCAATCAGCCCCAGCATTTT; cdr3_aa: CASSPDSGGNQPQHF
j_call: TRBJ1-2; clone_size: .; d_call: .; v_call: TRBV29-1; cdr3_nt: TGCAGCGTTGAAGTCATAGGGGACGGAGGAGACTATGGCTACACCTTC; cdr3_aa: CSVEVIGDGGDYGYTF
j_call: TRBJ2-5; clone_size: .; d_call: .; v_call: TRBV7-7; cdr3_nt: TGTGCTAGCAGCTTAGCGGCGGGTCGCGAGACCCAGTACTTC; cdr3_aa: CASSLAAGRETQYF